A selection of T cell receptor beta chains follows, all from one sample in a study of blood T cell repertoires in COVID-19. TCRdb's table, derived via immunoSEQ multiplex PCR, lists solely in-frame clones and lacks some. The table includes over 120,000 clones, approximately 87% detected once. Sequencing was performed on peripheral blood. The origin of the receptors is a middle-aged man who had recovered from COVID-19. Both conserved end residues are part of each CDR3. D genes are given only for firm matches. Clone size is shown for a subset of rows, as once, few, many or a class of expanded clone.

D,V,size,J,DNA,CDR3
TRBD1,TRBV5-1,.,TRBJ2-7,TGCGCCAGCAGCTTGCGACAGGGGCGCACCTACGAGCAGTACTTC,CASSLRQGRTYEQYF
TRBD2,TRBV25-1,.,TRBJ2-5,TGTGCCAGCAGTGAAGGAATTAGCGGGGCGGAGACCCAGTACTTC,CASSEGISGAETQYF
.,TRBV5-6,.,TRBJ1-5,TGTGCCAGCAGTGCCGGACAGAGCAATCAGCCCCAGCATTTT,CASSAGQSNQPQHF
.,TRBV4-3,.,TRBJ1-5,TGCGCCAGCAGTTACCAGGTGAGCAATCAGCCCCAGCATTTT,CASSYQVSNQPQHF
TRBD2,TRBV7-9,once,TRBJ2-2,TGTGCCAGCAGCTTACGCGGGGAGGGGAACACCGGGGAGCTGTTTTTT,CASSLRGEGNTGELFF
.,TRBV4-3,.,TRBJ2-2,TGCGCCAGCAGCCAAGAAGACAGAGCCACCGGGGAGCTGTTTTTT,CASSQEDRATGELFF
.,TRBV9,once,TRBJ2-7,TGTGCCAGCAGCGGGGGGGTAATCGCCTACGAGCAGTACTTC,CASSGGVIAYEQYF
.,TRBV11-2,.,TRBJ2-2,TGTGCCAGCAGTCTAGTGCCTGGGGAGCTGTTTTTT,CASSLVPGELFF
TRBD1,TRBV27,.,TRBJ2-2,TGTGCCAGCAGTTCAGGGGGACAGGGGACCGGGGAGCTGTTTTTT,CASSSGGQGTGELFF
.,TRBV6-2/TRBV6-3,.,TRBJ2-7,TGTGCCAGCAGTTATTCGTCCCCCGAGCAGTACTTC,CASSYSSPEQYF
TRBD1,TRBV3-1/TRBV3-2,.,TRBJ2-1,TGTGCCAGCAGCCAAGTTTGTTCTGGGACAGGGGATGTGGATGAGCAGTTCTTC,CASSQVCSGTGDVDEQFF
TRBD1,TRBV5-1,.,TRBJ2-5,TGCGCCAGCAGGGGGGAGACAGGGGGCCGAGAGACCCAGTACTTC,CASRGETGGRETQYF
TRBD2,TRBV7-8,.,TRBJ2-1,TGTGCCAGCAGCTTAGTGCGGGGGGTCTGGAATGAGCAGTTCTTC,CASSLVRGVWNEQFF
TRBD1,TRBV19,few,TRBJ1-3,TGTGCCAGTACTAGTCAGGGGGCTATTGGAAACACCATATATTTT,CASTSQGAIGNTIYF
TRBD1,TRBV10-3,.,TRBJ1-2,TGTGCCATCAGCCCGGACAGGGGAGAAGGCTACACCTTC,CAISPDRGEGYTF
TRBD2,TRBV7-3,.,TRBJ2-5,TGTGCCAGCTCTCAGTCTGGGCTAGCGGGGACTGTAGGAGAGACCCAGTACTTC,CASSQSGLAGTVGETQYF
.,TRBV5-1,.,TRBJ1-6,TGCGCCAGCAGCTTGTCACAGGGAACGGCCGTTTCACCCCTCCACTTT,CASSLSQGTAVSPLHF
TRBD1,TRBV9,.,TRBJ2-3,TGTGCCAGCAGCGTAGAGGGACAGGGAGCAGATACGCAGTATTTT,CASSVEGQGADTQYF
TRBD2,TRBV5-1,.,TRBJ2-7,TGCGCCAGCAGCCTTAGCGGGGGGGCCTACGAGCAGTACTTC,CASSLSGGAYEQYF
TRBD1,TRBV6-5,once,TRBJ1-3,TGTGCCAGCAGTTACGCGACAGGGTCTGGAAACACCATATATTTT,CASSYATGSGNTIYF
TRBD1,TRBV6-5,.,TRBJ1-4,TGTGCCAGCAGTTACGGGACAGGGGCAACTAATGAAAAACTGTTTTTT,CASSYGTGATNEKLFF
.,TRBV27,.,TRBJ2-1,TGTGCCAGCAGTTTAGGGAGGTACCACAATGAGCAGTTCTTC,CASSLGRYHNEQFF
TRBD1,TRBV6-5,.,TRBJ2-2,TGTGCCAGCACCGGGGGGACAGGGGACTCCGGGGAGCTGTTTTTT,CASTGGTGDSGELFF
TRBD1,TRBV19,.,TRBJ1-2,TGTGCCAGTAGTAGTGGACAGGAGTCTAACTATGGCTACACCTTC,CASSSGQESNYGYTF
TRBD1,TRBV6-5,.,TRBJ2-7,TGTGCCAGCAGTTACTTGGGACAGGGGGCCTACGAGCAGTACTTC,CASSYLGQGAYEQYF
.,TRBV6-1,.,TRBJ2-7,TGTGCCAGCAGTGAAGCGAGGCAGATAAACTACGAGCAGTACTTC,CASSEARQINYEQYF
TRBD2,TRBV7-9,.,TRBJ2-3,TGTGCCAGCAGCGCCGGGACTAGCGGGGTTACAGATACGCAGTATTTT,CASSAGTSGVTDTQYF
.,TRBV29-1,.,TRBJ1-2,TGCAGCGTTGCAGGGCAACCCACCGGCTACACCTTC,CSVAGQPTGYTF
.,TRBV5-5,.,TRBJ2-6,TGTGCCAGCAGCTTGGCCATGGGTTCAGGGATCGGGGCCAACGTCCTGACTTTC,CASSLAMGSGIGANVLTF
.,TRBV6-5,few,TRBJ1-2,TGTGCCAGCAGCCCCCAGGGGCCGGGGGGCTACACCTTC,CASSPQGPGGYTF
TRBD1,TRBV9,once,TRBJ1-2,TGTGCCAGCAGCGTAGGCCCAGGGGGTGACTATGGCTACACCTTC,CASSVGPGGDYGYTF
TRBD1,TRBV19,.,TRBJ1-2,TGTGCCAGCAGGGACAGACGAAACTATGGCTACACCTTC,CASRDRRNYGYTF
.,TRBV3-1/TRBV3-2,.,TRBJ1-6,TGTGCCAGCAGCCACAGCCAGGCCGGGAGAGGGGCTTGGTCACCCCTCCACTTT,CASSHSQAGRGAWSPLHF
.,TRBV20-1,.,TRBJ2-2,TGCAGTGCTAGTGCAGGGATGCTCACGAACACCGGGGAGCTGTTTTTT,CSASAGMLTNTGELFF
.,TRBV5-8,once,TRBJ2-7,TGTGCCAGCAGCTTTCGGGGTCTCGGGGGGCCCTACTACGAGCAGTACTTC,CASSFRGLGGPYYEQYF
.,TRBV7-9,.,TRBJ2-6,TGTGCCAGCAGCCCGAGACGGGGGTCTGGGGCCAACGTCCTGACTTTC,CASSPRRGSGANVLTF
.,TRBV2,.,TRBJ2-2,TGTGCCAGCAGTCGGGATTCGAACACCGGGGAGCTGTTTTTT,CASSRDSNTGELFF
TRBD1,TRBV6-5,once,TRBJ2-5,TGTGCCAGCAGTTACCAAGGACAGGGCCGTGAGACCCAGTACTTC,CASSYQGQGRETQYF
TRBD1,TRBV11-2,.,TRBJ1-2,TGTGCCAGCAGCTTAGTGGGGACAGGGGGCATCTATGGCTACACCTTC,CASSLVGTGGIYGYTF
TRBD1,TRBV7-9,.,TRBJ2-7,TGTGCCAGCAGCACTCGGGACAGGGCCTCCTACGAGCAGTACTTC,CASSTRDRASYEQYF
.,TRBV4-3,.,TRBJ2-1,TGCGCCAGCAGCCAAGATTACACCTCCGGGTATGAGCAGTTCTTC,CASSQDYTSGYEQFF
.,TRBV19,.,TRBJ1-2,TGTGCCAGTAGTATCTGGAGGGCCCCAAGAGGAGGCTACACCTTC,CASSIWRAPRGGYTF
.,TRBV3-1/TRBV3-2,.,TRBJ1-2,TGTGCCAGCAGCCGCCTCCGGGGACTAATGGGCGAAAACTATGGCTACACCTTC,CASSRLRGLMGENYGYTF
.,TRBV7-2,.,TRBJ1-1,TGTGCCAGCAGCTGGGGGGCTGAAGCTTTCTTT,CASSWGAEAFF